Below, 32 T cell receptor beta chains from the same sample are listed, as sequenced in a study of T-cell memory formation after mild COVID-19. TCRdb recomputed calls from the 5' RACE reads with MiXCR, one row per CDR3 protein. Here the sample spans under 300,000 distinct CDR3 sequences, under 8.5% being singletons. Source material: PBMCs or a T cell subset sorted from them (not recorded which). The origin of the receptors is a man younger than 30 who had mild COVID-19 (a few samples of this study predate the infection). Cell type and time point are not known.

This clonotype was recorded at least ten times. The V gene is TRBV5-1, the J gene TRBJ2-5; D gene ambiguous. Germline values: CDR1 SGHRS, CDR2 YFSETQ. Trimming took off 0 bases at V and 2 bases at J, with 8 bases between the two ends. This CDR3 has 14 residues. This CDR3 is CASSLASWQETQYF. CDR3 nucleotide sequence: TGCGCCAGCAGCTTGGCATCTTGGCAAGAGACCCAGTACTTC.

This clonotype was seen a few times. J is TRBJ1-6 and V is TRBV13; a possible D gene is TRBD1 (5 bases). Germline V CDR1 and CDR2: PRHDT, FYEKMQ (reference sequence). The ends were cut back, 5 bases at V and 9 bases at J, with 14 bases in the middle. The CDR3 extends over 14 amino acids. The CDR3 loop is CASSREGNGSPLHF. In DNA form, the CDR3 reads TGTGCCAGCAGCCGGGAGGGGAATGGTTCACCCCTCCACTTT. The complete variable domain, with remaining parts taken from reference TRBV13 and TRBJ1-6, reads AAGVIQSPRHLIKEKRETATLKCYPIPRHDTVYWYQQGPGQDPQFLISFYEKMQSDKGSIPDRFSAQQFSDYHSELNMSSLELGDSALYFCASSREGNGSPLHFGNGTRLTVT.

In its sample, this clonotype was seen many times. The chain links TRBV7-8 to TRBJ1-5; D might be TRBD1 (5 bases). The CDR3 length is 16 residues. Germline loops: CDR1 SGHVS, CDR2 FQNEAQ. V shed 4 bases and J shed 2 bases, with 15 bases lying between them. The CDR3 protein is CASSSHDSGGNQPQHF. The CDR3 DNA reads TGTGCCAGCAGCTCCCACGACAGCGGGGGCAATCAGCCCCAGCATTTT.

In its sample, this clonotype was seen many times. The junction shows a germline mismatch at one end, possibly a read error. The chain carries TRBV4-2 and TRBJ2-7, with D possibly TRBD1 on 6 matching bases. The CDR3 has 13 residues. The germline V gene encodes CDR1 LGHNA and CDR2 YNFKEQ. The CDR3 here is CASSLERGSGVSF. In nucleotides, the CDR3 is TGTGCCAGCAGCTTAGAGAGAGGATCAGGGGTTTCTTTC.

This clonotype was seen a few times. The chain joins TRBV9 to TRBJ1-1; tentatively, D is TRBD1 (6 bases). The length of the CDR3 is 13 residues. V lost 7 bases and J 0 bases, leaving 10 bases between the germline ends. Looked up from germline, CDR1 is SGDLS and CDR2 is YYNGEE. The CDR3 reads CASGGTMNTEAFF. CDR3 DNA sequence: TGTGCCAGCGGTGGGACAATGAACACTGAAGCTTTCTTT. Full variable domain (missing parts from reference TRBV9 and TRBJ1-1): DSGVTQTPKHLITATGQRVTLRCSPRSGDLSVYWYQQSLDQGLQFLIQYYNGEERAKGNILERFSAQQFPDLHSELNLSSLELGDSALYFCASGGTMNTEAFFGQGTRLTVV.

V gene TRBV4-3 combines with J gene TRBJ2-5, with D possibly matching TRBD2 (5 bases). V lost 4 bases and J 8 bases, leaving 17 bases between the germline ends. The CDR3 length is 14 residues. Germline-derived CDR1 and CDR2 are LGHNA and YSLEER. The CDR3 here is CASSPTESRGTQYF. The DNA for the CDR3 is TGCGCCAGCAGCCCAACGGAATCCCGGGGAACCCAGTACTTC.

This clonotype appeared many times. The V call is TRBV7-8, the J call TRBJ2-7, with D perhaps TRBD1 (8 bases). CDR3 length equals 15 residues. Trimming removed 1 base from V and 6 bases from J, with 16 bases in between. Germline V gene lookup returns CDR1 SGHVS and CDR2 FQNEAQ. CDR3 sequence: CASSLGRGRGSEQYV. The CDR3 bases are TGTGCCAGCAGCTTAGGCAGGGGGCGCGGGAGCGAGCAGTACGTC.

V usage is TRBV2 and J usage is TRBJ2-7, with a weak D call TRBD2 (5 bases). This CDR3 is built from 15 residues. Germline V CDR1 and CDR2: SNHLY, FYNNEI. V lost 4 bases, J lost 1 base, and 14 bases lay in between. CDR3 loop: CASSAMGRGSYEQYV. The CDR3 bases are TGTGCCAGCAGTGCCATGGGGAGAGGGTCCTACGAGCAGTACGTC.

The table lists this clonotype with a few counts. The CDR3 loop is CASSSLGAHTRDTQYF. CDR3 DNA: TGTGCCAGCAGCTCCCTAGGGGCCCACACCAGAGATACGCAGTATTTT. V gene TRBV7-2 combines with J gene TRBJ2-3, with a possible D match to TRBD1 (5 bases). V shed 4 bases and J shed 5 bases, with 19 bases lying between them. The CDR3 is made up of 16 amino acids. CDR1 is SGHTA and CDR2 is FQGNSA in the germline V gene. Full variable domain (outside the CDR3, taken from reference TRBV7-2 and TRBJ2-3): GAGVSQSPSNKVTEKGKDVELRCDPISGHTALYWYRQSLGQGLEFLIYFQGNSAPDKSGLPSDRFSAERTGGSVSTLTIQRTQQEDSAVYLCASSSLGAHTRDTQYFGPGTRLTVL.

This clonotype was counted only a few times. The chain combines TRBV7-3 with TRBJ2-3, with TRBD2 as a possible D gene (6 bases). Between the trimmed V and J ends, which lost 6 bases and 1 base, there was a span of 14 bases. This CDR3 comprises 15 residues. Germline loops: CDR1 SGHTA, CDR2 FQGTGA. CDR3 in DNA: TGTGCCAGCAGACTCTCATGGGGGGGCACAGATACGCAGTATTTT. Encoded protein: CASRLSWGGTDTQYF.

This chain uses TRBV24-1 with TRBJ2-1; the match to TRBD2 covers 8 bases. The V gene's germline CDR1 is KGHDR and CDR2 SFDVKD. The CDR3 is 15 residues long. Trimming removed 1 base from V and 7 bases from J; junction bases left unmatched: 5. Here the CDR3 DNA reads TGTGCCACCAGTGATTTCGGGGGGGGGACAAATGAGCAGTTCTTC. Translated: CATSDFGGGTNEQFF.

The J gene is TRBJ2-3, the V gene TRBV30; TRBD2 aligns across 8 bases. This CDR3 region has 14 residues. CDR1 is GTSNPN and CDR2 is SVGIG in the germline V gene (reference sequence). Trimming cost V 5 bases and J 2 bases; bases outside gene matches: 6. The CDR3 nucleotides read TGTGCCTGGGTCGGGGGGGGACTCACAGATACGCAGTATTTT. The encoded protein is CAWVGGGLTDTQYF.

This clonotype showed up many times. This chain uses TRBV5-1 with TRBJ2-5; D is uncertain. V was trimmed by 0 bases and J by 4 bases, leaving 7 bases between them. Germline V gene lookup returns CDR1 SGHRS and CDR2 YFSETQ. The CDR3 sequence is 13 residues long. DNA for the CDR3: TGCGCCAGCAGCTTGGCGCTTGGAGAGACCCAGTACTTC. It encodes CASSLALGETQYF.

The chain joins TRBV7-2 to TRBJ1-6; D not certain. CDR1 is SGHTA and CDR2 is FQGNSA in the germline V gene. The CDR3 sequence is 14 residues long. V lost 6 bases and J 6 bases, leaving 12 bases between the germline ends. CDR3 bases: TGTGCCAGCAGTTTTCAGGCCCCTAATTCACCCCTCCACTTT. Translating gives CASSFQAPNSPLHF.

The chain uses TRBV4-1 and TRBJ2-3, with 12 bases identical to TRBD2. The germline gives CDR1 MGHRA, CDR2 YSYEKL. J was trimmed by 2 bases and V by 3 bases; bases with no gene match: 9. The CDR3 runs to 18 residues. CDR3 sequence: CASSQEGTSGGITDTQYF. The CDR3 DNA follows: TGCGCCAGCAGCCAGGAAGGTACTAGCGGGGGGATCACAGATACGCAGTATTTT.

This clonotype appeared many times. The rearrangement joins TRBV7-9 to TRBJ1-1; 7 bases agree with TRBD1. This CDR3 region has 15 residues. The germline V gene encodes CDR1 SEHNR and CDR2 FQNEAQ (reference sequence). With 2 bases clipped from V and 8 bases from J, the junction kept 11 bases outside the gene matches. CDR3 sequence reads: CASSLRDSGESEAFF. The CDR3 DNA reads as TGTGCCAGCAGCTTACGGGACAGTGGTGAATCGGAAGCTTTCTTT.

This clonotype was counted only a few times. The chain has TRBV5-4 and TRBJ2-1, with 9 bases aligning to TRBD2. V was pared by 1 base and J by 2 bases, with 4 bases of the junction left unmatched. Germline V CDR1 and CDR2: SGHNT, YYREEE (reference sequence). This CDR3 has 16 residues. Here the CDR3 DNA reads TGTGCCAGCAGCTTGTTCCAGCGGGGGGCCTACAATGAGCAGTTCTTC. Its protein is CASSLFQRGAYNEQFF.

V gene TRBV10-2 combines with J gene TRBJ2-1; 11 positions match TRBD2. After removal of 6 bases from V and 3 bases from J, the junction contained 4 bases not matched to a gene. The CDR3 length is 15 residues. From germline, CDR1 is WSHSY and CDR2 SAAADI. The CDR3 coding sequence is TGCGCCAGCAGCCCGACTAGCGGGGTCTACAATGAGCAGTTCTTC. Amino acid sequence: CASSPTSGVYNEQFF.

The chain combines TRBV9 with TRBJ1-1, with unresolved D. The V end was cut by 0 bases, the J end by 0 bases, with 12 bases between. Germline V lookup: CDR1 SGDLS, CDR2 YYNGEE. The length of the CDR3 is 16 residues. The CDR3 here is CASSVGTTDMNTEAFF. The CDR3 nucleotides are TGTGCCAGCAGCGTAGGGACTACAGACATGAACACTGAAGCTTTCTTT.

This clonotype was picked up a small number of times. The V and J genes are TRBV4-1 and TRBJ1-2; D gene unclear. The CDR3 contains 12 residues. Trimming stripped 0 bases from V and 5 bases from J, with 4 bases between. CDR1 is MGHRA, CDR2 YSYEKL, per germline. This CDR3 is CASSQDRYGYTF. CDR3 nucleotide sequence: TGCGCCAGCAGCCAAGATCGGTATGGCTACACCTTC.

The rearrangement uses TRBV7-9 and TRBJ1-1; no firm D call. This CDR3 comprises 15 residues. V lost 5 bases, J lost 4 bases, and 17 bases lay in between. From germline, CDR1 is SEHNR and CDR2 FQNEAQ (reference sequence). CDR3 residues: CASSHPGGELTEAFF. CDR3 nucleotides: TGTGCCAGCAGCCACCCCGGCGGAGAGCTCACTGAAGCTTTCTTT.

The chain links TRBV7-3 to TRBJ1-5; D ambiguous. The CDR3 runs to 13 residues. Germline CDR1 is SGHTA and CDR2 is FQGTGA. Trimming left V 5 bases short and J 4 bases short, with 9 bases between. DNA for the CDR3: TGTGCCAGCAGCCCTGACGGGAATCAGCCCCAGCATTTT. This translates into CASSPDGNQPQHF.

The genes are TRBV10-3 and TRBJ1-2, with D possibly matching TRBD1 (5 bases). This CDR3 has 14 amino acids. Deletions cut 0 bases from V and 4 bases from J, with 9 bases between. Germline V gene sequence: CDR1 ENHRY, CDR2 SYGVKD. The CDR3, as DNA: TGTGCCATCAGTGAGTCGAGGGGACGCTATGGCTACACCTTC. It is translated as CAISESRGRYGYTF.

This clonotype came up a few times. The genes are TRBV20-1 and TRBJ1-2; D possibly corresponds to TRBD1 (5 bases). Germline CDR1 reads DFQATT; CDR2 reads SNEGSKA (reference sequence). Trimming left V 3 bases short and J 0 bases short, with 8 bases between. The CDR3 totals 13 residues. The CDR3 region has the DNA TGCAGTGCTAGCAAGGGGACTAACTATGGCTACACCTTC. Translating it yields CSASKGTNYGYTF.

This clonotype was observed at least ten times. CDR3: CSKARDRARNEQFF. As DNA, the CDR3 is TGCAGTAAAGCCCGGGACAGGGCGAGGAATGAGCAGTTCTTC. The chain uses TRBV20-1 and TRBJ2-1; 9 bases are shared with TRBD1. The germline CDR1 and CDR2 sequences are DFQATT and SNEGSKA (reference sequence). Trimming took 8 bases from V and 7 from J; bases not matched to a gene: 12. The CDR3 consists of 14 residues.

The chain links TRBV5-1 to TRBJ2-3; the D gene is possibly TRBD1 (6 bases). Trimming took off 5 bases at V and 4 bases at J, with 20 bases between the two ends. CDR1 and CDR2 from the germline V gene are SGHRS and YFSETQ. This CDR3 region has 16 residues. CDR3 coding DNA: TGCGCCAGCAGTTCATGGGGGCCCCAGGTCCCAGATACGCAGTATTTT. The encoded protein is CASSSWGPQVPDTQYF.

The chain has TRBV3-1 and TRBJ1-1; D call uncertain. The length of the CDR3 is 14 residues. CDR1 is LGHDT and CDR2 is YNNKEL in the germline V gene (reference sequence). Trimming shortened V by 4 bases and J by 7 bases, and 16 bases separated the two germline ends. In nucleotides, the CDR3 is TGTGCCAGCAGCCCTACGGACGGTCGTCATGAAGCTTTCTTT. This translates into CASSPTDGRHEAFF.

The chain is built from TRBV18 and TRBJ2-7; 8 bases agree with TRBD2. With V trimmed by 2 bases and J by 6 bases, 6 bases remained unmatched. The CDR3 runs to 14 residues. Germline CDR1 KGHSH, CDR2 LQKENI. The CDR3 spells CASSPDTSGVEQYV. For the CDR3, the DNA is TGTGCCAGCTCACCAGACACTAGCGGAGTCGAGCAGTACGTC.

This clonotype has at least ten counts. The chain recombines TRBV6-4 with TRBJ2-1; D may correspond to TRBD1 or TRBD2 (5 bases each). V was cut by 5 bases and J by 5 bases, with 13 bases left in between. Germline V lookup: CDR1 MRHNA, CDR2 SNTAGT. This CDR3 comprises 14 residues. CDR3 region: CASSLTGTNNEQFF. The CDR3 DNA follows: TGTGCCAGCAGTCTTACCGGGACCAACAATGAGCAGTTCTTC.

This clonotype appeared many times. The rearrangement joins TRBV5-1 to TRBJ2-3, with 8 bases aligning to TRBD2. This CDR3 contains 14 residues. J gave up 4 bases and V 2 bases, and 3 bases lay outside the gene matches. Per the germline V gene, CDR1 is SGHRS and CDR2 is YFSETQ. CDR3 nucleotide sequence: TGCGCCAGCAGCTTCGGGGGGGCTGCAGATACGCAGTATTTT. Residues: CASSFGGAADTQYF. Using reference TRBV5-1 and TRBJ2-3 for the parts outside the CDR3, the full variable domain is KAGVTQTPRYLIKTRGQQVTLSCSPISGHRSVSWYQQTPGQGLQFLFEYFSETQRNKGNFPGRFSGRQFSNSRSEMNVSTLELGDSALYLCASSFGGAADTQYFGPGTRLTVL.

This clonotype appeared a few times. V and J are TRBV3-1 and TRBJ1-5; D is undetermined. The germline CDR1 and CDR2 sequences are LGHDT and YNNKEL (reference sequence). Trimming left V 1 base short and J 5 bases short, with 9 bases between. The CDR3 runs to 14 residues. The DNA of the CDR3 is TGTGCCAGCAGCCAAGTACCGTCTGATCAGCCCCAGCATTTT. This translates into CASSQVPSDQPQHF.

In this sample, this clonotype turned up a few times. The genes are TRBV7-9 and TRBJ1-4; D is ambiguous. The germline CDR1 and CDR2 sequences are SEHNR and FQNEAQ (reference sequence). The CDR3 length is 16 residues. Trimming pared 1 base from V and 8 bases from J, leaving 17 bases between. CDR3 protein: CASSLDAAPAPEKLFF. In DNA form, the CDR3 reads TGTGCCAGCAGCTTAGATGCGGCCCCAGCGCCAGAAAAACTGTTTTTT.